This TCR beta chain was retrieved from a study of esophageal squamous cell carcinoma under preoperative chemotherapy. TCRdb reprocessed the PCR reads with MiXCR, giving one entry per CDR3 protein. Of 32,000 or so distinct CDR3 sequences in the sample, around half are singletons; the top ten hold about 23%. The CDR3 extends over 20 amino acids. Germline assignment: CDR1 ENHRY and CDR2 SYGVKD. Trimming removed 3 bases from V and 0 bases from J; junction bases left unmatched: 16. As for time point: after preoperative PTX-NDP chemotherapy. The V gene is TRBV10-3, the J gene TRBJ2-7; TRBD1 matches 11 bases. The sample was collected from a patient given preoperative chemotherapy. The clonotype originates from a human donor with esophageal squamous cell carcinoma. The donor label of this sample is uncertain. The CDR3 protein is CAISDSSGGQGAPSSYEQYF. The DNA for the CDR3 is TGTGCCATCAGTGACAGTTCAGGAGGACAGGGGGCACCTAGCTCCTACGAGCAGTACTTC.